This T cell receptor (beta chain) was captured in a study of T cell clonality in common variable immunodeficiency (dated by TCRdb to the mid-2010s). The table lists this clone with many counts. Its antigen specificity is not known. The observed sequence ends 3 residues before the CDR3 terminus, with the missing tail filled in from the germline J gene. CVID samples and control samples contributed equivalent amounts of genomic DNA as sequencing input. For every sample, a 60 bp segment covering the rearranged TCRbeta CDR3 region was amplified and then sequenced. The immunoSEQ assay, a bias-corrected multiplex PCR with high-throughput sequencing, was employed for TCRbeta amplification. As for the original processing: Every unique nucleotide sequence was considered a clone and was annotated with V, D and J genes, copy number and frequency. Sequences were labeled productive if in frame, and non-productive if out of frame or containing stop codons. Clonality was calculated from Shannon's entropy as previously described. The predicted amino acid sequences of productive clones were used to derive the mean CDR3 Kyte-Doolittle hydropathy. Using the R hclust function, scaled V gene usage was clustered hierarchically with Manhattan distance and complete linkage. Clone sharing by CDR3 amino acid sequence was assessed by resampling 12 repertoires per group over 100 rounds. The repertoires were searched for some 70 published EBV-specific TCRbeta sequences and almost 250 published CMV-specific TCRbeta sequences. A couple of CVID samples that yielded fewer than 10,000 sequences were excluded from the analysis, so 35 to 50 CVID repertoires were retained. Held by TCRdb, this immuneACCESS table contains in-frame sequences only and omits some clones. Under half of the omission traces to an unresolved V gene where checked; the cause of the rest is unknown. The DNA gave D and trimming, while V, J and clone size come from that table. Across this sample, more than 65,000 clones were tabulated and none appeared just once. The ten biggest clones cover around 0.87% of the sample.

Predominantly Caucasian heritage was noted among both the CVID patients and the healthy controls. Heparinized peripheral whole blood samples of roughly 5 to 9 ml were obtained from each donor. TCRbeta CDR3 repertoires were sequenced from genomic DNA of adults with common variable immune deficiency (CVID) and healthy adult controls. A total of some 22 healthy adult volunteers (around 12 female and roughly ten male; age range about 23 to 75 years, mean age around 35) were included in the control group. Diluted blood was subjected to density centrifugation over Hypaque 1077 or Ficoll-Paque for isolation of peripheral blood mononuclear cells. Genomic DNA was obtained from unsorted mononuclear cells using either Qiagen column purification or a centrifugation-based method. Study-level results and caveats: CVID TCRbeta sequences were reported to have fewer deletions and N-nucleotide insertions and to lack highly modified clones with 13 or more V deletions. According to the authors, finding the cause of the higher clonality in CVID would require sequencing the repertoires of T cell subpopulations. Healthy controls shared more TCRbeta clones with each other than CVID subjects shared among themselves (p < 0.0001). Correlations between repertoire features and clinical complications were limited by patient heterogeneity within the CVID cohort. Increased TCRbeta clonality was found in CVID subjects compared with healthy controls (t-test p = 0.018), with the increase being most characteristic of about a third of subjects. Despite equal DNA input, controls averaged roughly 80,000 unique sequences per sample versus about 32,000 in CVID samples.

For CDR1 and CDR2, the germline V gene (reference sequence) lists GTSNPN and SVGIG. Trimming takes 2 bases from V and 0 bases from J, and the germline ends sit 8 bases apart. Counted from cysteine to phenylalanine, this CDR3 has 14 amino acids. The 33 bases shown cover part of the CDR3, and their frame starts at base 1. Sequencing was carried out using peripheral blood mononuclear cells. The sequence was obtained from a person between 18 and 69 years old in good health. The chain is assembled from TRBV30 and TRBJ1-3; there is no confident call for the D gene. The CDR3 protein sequence reads: CAWSKTYSGNTIYF. The part of the CDR3 DNA that was read is TGTGCCTGGAGTAAAACCTACTCTGGAAACACC.